The source of this T cell receptor beta chain is a study of cytomegalovirus exposure and HLA in healthy donors. Study-wide results and limits: Association of a missense DCLRE1C variant with TCR beta V- and J-gene trimming was reported in a later analysis. CMV antigen specificity of a few CMV-associated chains was confirmed in vitro.

Both 60 Vbeta primers and 13 Jbeta primers went into the PCR. Data came from immunoSEQ multiplex PCR; TCRdb stores just in-frame clones and leaves some out. Of about 200,000 clones listed, more than 75% are singletons. The CDR3 loop spans 13 amino acids. Germline V gene sequence: CDR1 SQVTM, CDR2 ANQGSEA. Trimming took 0 bases from V and 11 from J; bases not matched to a gene: 7. Concerning this clone: Its antigen is undetermined.

The clonotype comes from a male donor in good health and CMV-seropositive. The sample was PBMCs. V and J are TRBV29-1 and TRBJ2-1, with 7 bases identical to TRBD2. Written as DNA, the CDR3 is TGCAGCGTTGAAGATCGGAGCGGGATCAAGCAGTTCTTC. Translated, it gives CSVEDRSGIKQFF.